This T cell receptor (beta chain) was recorded in a study of blood T cell repertoires in COVID-19. At the level of the study: Sites in the United States, Italy and Spain provided acute and convalescent COVID-19 samples.

V was pared by 1 base and J by 0 bases, with 10 bases between. The germline CDR1 and CDR2 sequences are MGHRA and YSYEKL. CDR3 length: 17 residues. How the authors handled the data: Reference gene primer amplification yielded estimated nucleated cell counts. Measured with immunoSEQ multiplex PCR; TCRdb has only the in-frame clones, and not every one. V and J calls and clone size are copied from that table; D and trimming were computed from the DNA. The repertoire consists of around 300,000 clones, with 70% to 90% occurring once and the leading ten covering about 5.7%. The cohort comprised adults aged about 18 to 100 years residing in some 24 US areas. Symptom resolution, clearance, or two negative PCRs marked donors in Cohort 3 as recovered.

The origin of this receptor is a woman aged 30 to 39 who had recovered from COVID-19. The J gene is TRBJ1-6, the V gene TRBV4-1; D is unresolved. The source material was PBMCs or T cells enriched from blood (not recorded which). CDR3 in amino acids: CASSQVAASSYNSPLHF. The DNA for the CDR3 is TGCGCCAGCAGCCAAGTAGCAGCGAGCTCCTATAATTCACCCCTCCACTTT.